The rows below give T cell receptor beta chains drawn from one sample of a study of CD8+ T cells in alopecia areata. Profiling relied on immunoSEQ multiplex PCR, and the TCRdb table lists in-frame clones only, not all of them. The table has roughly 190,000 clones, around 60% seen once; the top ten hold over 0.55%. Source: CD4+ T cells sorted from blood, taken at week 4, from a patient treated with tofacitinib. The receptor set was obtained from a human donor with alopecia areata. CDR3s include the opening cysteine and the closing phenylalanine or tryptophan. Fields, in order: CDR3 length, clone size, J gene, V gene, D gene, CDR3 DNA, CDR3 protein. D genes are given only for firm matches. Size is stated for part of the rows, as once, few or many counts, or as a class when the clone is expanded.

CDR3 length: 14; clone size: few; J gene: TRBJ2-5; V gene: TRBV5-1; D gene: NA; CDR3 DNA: TGCGCCAGCAGCGAGACGGTCAACGGGGAGACCCAGTACTTC; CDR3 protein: CASSETVNGETQYF
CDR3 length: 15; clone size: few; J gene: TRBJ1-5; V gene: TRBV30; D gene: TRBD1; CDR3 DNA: TGTGCCTGGAGTGTACAGGGGAACTCGGGACAGCCCCAGCATTTT; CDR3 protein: CAWSVQGNSGQPQHF
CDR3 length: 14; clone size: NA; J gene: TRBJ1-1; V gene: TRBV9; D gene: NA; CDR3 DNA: TGTGCCAGCAGCACCCACGGTCAGAACACTGAAGCTTTCTTT; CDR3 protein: CASSTHGQNTEAFF
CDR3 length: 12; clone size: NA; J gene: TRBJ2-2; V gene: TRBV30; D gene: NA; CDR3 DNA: TGTGCCTGGGGGTTGGGCACCGGGGAGCTGTTTTTT; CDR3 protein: CAWGLGTGELFF
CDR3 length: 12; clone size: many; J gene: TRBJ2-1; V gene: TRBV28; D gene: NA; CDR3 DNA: TGTGCCAGCAGCAAGGACACCAATGAGCAGTTCTTC; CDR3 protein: CASSKDTNEQFF
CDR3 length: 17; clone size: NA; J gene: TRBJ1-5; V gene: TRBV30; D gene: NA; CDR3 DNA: TGTGCCTGGACCCCGGGCCGAGGGCTCTATAGCAATCAGCCCCAGCATTTT; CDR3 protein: CAWTPGRGLYSNQPQHF
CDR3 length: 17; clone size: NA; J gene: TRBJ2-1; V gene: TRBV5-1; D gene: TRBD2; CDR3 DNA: TGCGCCAGCAGCTTGGGCGGGAGGGCTAATTCCTACAATGAGCAGTTCTTC; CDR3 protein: CASSLGGRANSYNEQFF
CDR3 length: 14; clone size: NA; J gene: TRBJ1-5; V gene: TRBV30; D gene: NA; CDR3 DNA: TGTGCCTGGAGTCGGGACAAGGGGAATCAGCCCCAGCATTTT; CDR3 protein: CAWSRDKGNQPQHF
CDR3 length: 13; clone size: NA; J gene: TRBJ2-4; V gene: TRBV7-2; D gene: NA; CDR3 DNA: TGTGCCAGCAGCTTAGGGACCGGGGCCTCGAAGTACTTC; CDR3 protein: CASSLGTGASKYF
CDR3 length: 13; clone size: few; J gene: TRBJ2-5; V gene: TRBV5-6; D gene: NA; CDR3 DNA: TGTGCCAGCAGCGACCCGGGGAGGGAGACCCAGTACTTC; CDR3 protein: CASSDPGRETQYF
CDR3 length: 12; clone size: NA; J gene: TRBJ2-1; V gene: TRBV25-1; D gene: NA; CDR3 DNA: TGTGCCAGCAGTGCCCTCCGGAATGAGCAGTTCTTC; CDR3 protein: CASSALRNEQFF
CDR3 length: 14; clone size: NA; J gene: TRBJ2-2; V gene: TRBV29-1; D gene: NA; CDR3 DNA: TGCAGCGTTCCAAAGGCGTGGGAGACCGGGGAGCTGTTTTTT; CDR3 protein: CSVPKAWETGELFF
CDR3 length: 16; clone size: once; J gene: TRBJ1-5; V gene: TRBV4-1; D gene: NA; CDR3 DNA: TGCGCCAGCAGCCAAGATAGGGCGGGAGGGAATCAGCCCCAGCATTTT; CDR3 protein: CASSQDRAGGNQPQHF
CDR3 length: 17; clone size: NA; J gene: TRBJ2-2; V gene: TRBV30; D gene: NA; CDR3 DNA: TGTGCCTGGAGTCTGGCCGTCACGAGCGCGAACACCGGGGAGCTGTTTTTT; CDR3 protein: CAWSLAVTSANTGELFF
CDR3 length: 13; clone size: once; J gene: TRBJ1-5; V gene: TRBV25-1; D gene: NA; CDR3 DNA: TGTGGGTCGGACAGAACCCACCTGGGGCCCCAGCATTTT; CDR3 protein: CGSDRTHLGPQHF
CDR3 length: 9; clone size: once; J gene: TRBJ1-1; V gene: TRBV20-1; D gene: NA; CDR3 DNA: TGCAGAGATGGAGCTGAAGCTTTCTTT; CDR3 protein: CRDGAEAFF
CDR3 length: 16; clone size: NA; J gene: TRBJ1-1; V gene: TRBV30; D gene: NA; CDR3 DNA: TGTGCCTCCTCCCGGTTGGGCCGCGACTTGAACACTGAAGCTTTCTTT; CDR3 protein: CASSRLGRDLNTEAFF
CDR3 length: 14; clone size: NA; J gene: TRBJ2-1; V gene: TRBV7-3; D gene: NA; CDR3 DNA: TGTGCCAGCAGCCTCACACCAGACTACAATGAGCAGTTCTTC; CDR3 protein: CASSLTPDYNEQFF
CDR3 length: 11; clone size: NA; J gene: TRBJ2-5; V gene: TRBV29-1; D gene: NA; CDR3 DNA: TGCAGCGTTGGTGACAGCAGAACCCAGTACTTC; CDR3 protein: CSVGDSRTQYF
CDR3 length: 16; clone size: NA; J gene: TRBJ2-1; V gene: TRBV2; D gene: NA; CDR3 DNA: TGTGCCAGCATTGGATTAGCCGACCTTCTGTACAATGAGCAGTTCTTC; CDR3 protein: CASIGLADLLYNEQFF
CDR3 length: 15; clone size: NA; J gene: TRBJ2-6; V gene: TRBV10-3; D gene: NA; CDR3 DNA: TGTGCCACCCGAGGGGCGGACTCTGGGGCCAACGTCCTGACTTTC; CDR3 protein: CATRGADSGANVLTF
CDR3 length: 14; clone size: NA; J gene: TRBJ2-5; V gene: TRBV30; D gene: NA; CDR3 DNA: TGTGCCTGGAGTGTACCCGGGTCGGGGGAGACCCAGTACTTC; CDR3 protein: CAWSVPGSGETQYF